This T cell receptor beta chain was observed in a study of identical twins. Study results and caveats: Zero-insertion findings could be partly confounded by invariant cells (MAIT and iNKT cells). Sequences that were out-of-frame, alpha and twin-shared displayed an excess of low generation probability. Within cord blood, abundant beta clonotypes carried fewer insertions, but memory repertoires showed no such trend.

V shed 6 bases and J shed 1 base, with 12 bases lying between them. The germline V gene encodes CDR1 DFQATT and CDR2 SNEGSKA (reference sequence). The CDR3 contains 14 residues. The table lists this clonotype with a count of one. Its specificity is unknown. A universal primer site arose from template switching, and cDNA bore unique molecular identifiers. TCRdb independently ran MiXCR on the 5' RACE reads; one entry per CDR3 protein. The table has 1.5 million to 2 million distinct CDR3 sequences, around 29% seen once; the top ten hold more than 0.25%. The chain has TRBV20-1 and TRBJ2-2; TRBD1 is a possible D gene (6 bases). This sequence was found in a newborn girl in good health. What was sequenced was cord blood. This chain's CDR3 is CSAAETGNTGELFF. Written as DNA, the CDR3 is TGCAGTGCAGCCGAGACAGGGAACACCGGGGAGCTGTTTTTT.